Sequencing of this T cell receptor (beta chain) was carried out in a study of early T cells in non-severe SARS-CoV-2 infection. Whole-study context: Sequencing targeted bulk RNA from unsorted whole blood, leaving chains unpaired. Study-level results: The study's VDJdb matching favored anti-spike CD8 responses and missed private and CD4 specificities.

This clonotype was seen a handful of times. No antigen is known for it. The TCR library protocol attached unique molecular identifiers to the individual cDNA molecules. One entry per CDR3 protein, called by TCRdb with MiXCR from the 5' RACE reads. Among roughly 61,000 distinct CDR3 sequences listed, roughly an eighth were seen once. The CDR3 covers 14 residues. The germline V gene encodes CDR1 MDHEN and CDR2 SYDVKM. J gave up 4 bases and V 10 bases, and 5 bases lay outside the gene matches. The rearrangement uses TRBV28 and TRBJ2-2, with 11 bases lining up with TRBD1. The source material was whole blood, sampled at baseline. The origin of this receptor is an adult who was a healthcare worker with PCR-confirmed SARS-CoV-2 infection or an uninfected control (not recorded which). The DNA of the CDR3 is TGTGCCACCCGGGACAGGGGGTTCACCGGGGAGCTGTTTTTT. It yields the protein CATRDRGFTGELFF.